Many counts were recorded for the clone carrying this T cell receptor (beta chain). This sample is part of a study of low-dose radiotherapy and immunotherapy resistance in tumors. At the level of the study: Across 26 weeks, 13 Gy in total went to Cohort 2, delivered as 1 Gy per fraction every two weeks.

TRAV and TRBV primers primed cDNA for both TCRalpha and TCRbeta. TCR amplification involved 20 to 25 PCR cycles with a constant-region primer and V-primer adapter. Via MiXCR, TCRdb re-called the reads, giving one row per CDR3 protein. The sample carries some 57,000 distinct CDR3 sequences, about 25% recorded once. Documented time point: after trial treatment. Treatment indicated: LDRT plus nivolumab, ipilimumab, low-dose cyclophosphamide and aspirin (RACIN trial). This receptor was obtained from a male donor with prostate cancer. The sequencing here drew on PBMCs, taken after low-dose radiotherapy plus immunotherapy.

In nucleotides, the CDR3 is TGTGCCAGCAGCTTAGTGACGGGAGGCCTCCACCCGGAGACCCAGTACTTC. It specifies CASSLVTGGLHPETQYF. The gene calls are TRBV7-9 and TRBJ2-5, with 7 bases that match TRBD2. Trimming at V came to 1 base and at J to 5 bases, leaving 13 bases not matched to a gene. The germline gives CDR1 SEHNR, CDR2 FQNEAQ (reference sequence). The CDR3 length is 17 residues.